This is a list of T cell receptor beta chains from one sample in a study of blood T cell repertoires in COVID-19. Clones were read by immunoSEQ multiplex PCR, and TCRdb kept only the in-frame ones, dropping some. The sample lists roughly 250,000 clones, 84% occurring once. The source material was peripheral blood. These receptors were collected from a woman aged 40 to 50 who had recovered from COVID-19. CDR3s include the opening cysteine and the closing phenylalanine or tryptophan. D genes are given only for firm matches. Rows may omit the clone size; those that give it use once, few, many or a size class.

clone size: -; V gene: TRBV27; J gene: TRBJ1-5; D gene: TRBD1; CDR3 protein: CASSSTGIRQPQHF; CDR3 DNA: TGTGCCAGCAGTTCGACAGGGATTCGACAGCCCCAGCATTTT
clone size: -; V gene: TRBV5-1; J gene: TRBJ1-2; D gene: TRBD1; CDR3 protein: CASSIAGTVNYGYTF; CDR3 DNA: TGCGCCAGCAGTATAGCCGGGACAGTTAACTATGGCTACACCTTC
clone size: few; V gene: TRBV19; J gene: TRBJ1-2; D gene: -; CDR3 protein: CASSIQDYGYTF; CDR3 DNA: TGTGCCAGTAGCATACAGGACTATGGCTACACCTTC
clone size: -; V gene: TRBV7-9; J gene: TRBJ2-3; D gene: -; CDR3 protein: CASSPALGTDTQYF; CDR3 DNA: TGTGCCAGCAGCCCCGCGCTGGGCACAGATACGCAGTATTTT
clone size: -; V gene: TRBV30; J gene: TRBJ2-7; D gene: TRBD1; CDR3 protein: CAWIGTGTVEQYF; CDR3 DNA: TGTGCCTGGATTGGGACAGGGACTGTAGAGCAGTACTTC
clone size: -; V gene: TRBV3-1/TRBV3-2; J gene: TRBJ2-1; D gene: TRBD2; CDR3 protein: CASSQGLAGFLSSYNEQFF; CDR3 DNA: TGTGCCAGCAGCCAGGGACTAGCGGGGTTCCTGAGCTCCTACAATGAGCAGTTCTTC
clone size: -; V gene: TRBV7-2; J gene: TRBJ2-3; D gene: TRBD2; CDR3 protein: CASSLSLTSGATDTQYF; CDR3 DNA: TGTGCCAGCAGCTTAAGCCTGACTAGCGGTGCCACAGATACGCAGTATTTT
clone size: -; V gene: TRBV4-1; J gene: TRBJ1-2; D gene: TRBD1; CDR3 protein: CASSQTGKGQGLYGYTF; CDR3 DNA: TGCGCCAGCAGCCAAACTGGGAAGGGACAGGGGCTCTATGGCTACACCTTC
clone size: -; V gene: TRBV20-1; J gene: TRBJ1-2; D gene: -; CDR3 protein: CSALQGHGYTF; CDR3 DNA: TGCAGTGCTTTACAGGGCCATGGCTACACCTTC
clone size: -; V gene: TRBV29-1; J gene: TRBJ2-3; D gene: TRBD1; CDR3 protein: CSVATGADTQYF; CDR3 DNA: TGCAGCGTCGCGACAGGGGCAGATACGCAGTATTTT
clone size: -; V gene: TRBV27; J gene: TRBJ2-1; D gene: -; CDR3 protein: CASSFYGGGDEQFF; CDR3 DNA: TGTGCCAGCAGTTTCTACGGGGGTGGGGATGAGCAGTTCTTC
clone size: -; V gene: TRBV6-6; J gene: TRBJ2-2; D gene: TRBD1; CDR3 protein: CASSHFRGQVDTGELFF; CDR3 DNA: TGTGCCAGCAGTCATTTCAGGGGGCAGGTCGACACCGGGGAGCTGTTTTTT
clone size: -; V gene: TRBV6-6; J gene: TRBJ2-5; D gene: -; CDR3 protein: CASSYSQVIGVETQYF; CDR3 DNA: TGTGCCAGCAGTTATTCGCAGGTCATCGGTGTAGAGACCCAGTACTTC
clone size: -; V gene: TRBV4-1; J gene: TRBJ2-6; D gene: -; CDR3 protein: CASSHPQGGSGANVLTF; CDR3 DNA: TGCGCCAGCAGCCATCCTCAAGGGGGCTCTGGGGCCAACGTCCTGACTTTC
clone size: -; V gene: TRBV5-1; J gene: TRBJ2-1; D gene: -; CDR3 protein: CASSPRGGKAYNEQFF; CDR3 DNA: TGCGCCAGCAGTCCTAGGGGGGGAAAAGCCTACAATGAGCAGTTCTTC
clone size: -; V gene: TRBV28; J gene: TRBJ2-7; D gene: -; CDR3 protein: CASRPGGNRYEQYF; CDR3 DNA: TGTGCCAGCAGACCCGGAGGGAATCGATACGAGCAGTACTTC
clone size: -; V gene: TRBV6-5; J gene: TRBJ2-7; D gene: TRBD2; CDR3 protein: CAAGGTLSYEQYF; CDR3 DNA: TGTGCCGCGGGAGGGACATTATCCTACGAGCAGTACTTC
clone size: -; V gene: TRBV6-5; J gene: TRBJ1-6; D gene: -; CDR3 protein: CASRETGGNSPLHF; CDR3 DNA: TGTGCCAGCCGCGAGACAGGAGGTAATTCACCCCTCCACTTT
clone size: -; V gene: TRBV19; J gene: TRBJ1-3; D gene: -; CDR3 protein: CASSQRGETEEYF; CDR3 DNA: TGTGCCAGTAGCCAGCGGGGCGAAACGGAGGAATATTTT
clone size: once; V gene: TRBV6-6; J gene: TRBJ1-5; D gene: -; CDR3 protein: CASSQGGNQPQHF; CDR3 DNA: TGTGCCAGCAGCCAAGGAGGTAATCAGCCCCAGCATTTT
clone size: -; V gene: TRBV9; J gene: TRBJ2-2; D gene: TRBD2; CDR3 protein: CASSGSGGGAGELFF; CDR3 DNA: TGTGCCAGCAGCGGGTCCGGGGGGGGCGCCGGGGAGCTGTTTTTT
clone size: -; V gene: TRBV29-1; J gene: TRBJ2-2; D gene: TRBD1; CDR3 protein: CSVTDREVTGELFF; CDR3 DNA: TGCAGCGTTACGGACAGGGAGGTCACCGGGGAGCTGTTTTTT
clone size: -; V gene: TRBV27; J gene: TRBJ2-7; D gene: -; CDR3 protein: CASSLSRGAGDEQYF; CDR3 DNA: TGTGCCAGCAGTTTATCCCGGGGGGCAGGGGACGAGCAGTACTTC
clone size: -; V gene: TRBV7-9; J gene: TRBJ2-3; D gene: TRBD1; CDR3 protein: CASSGPPGQGTRDTQYF; CDR3 DNA: TGTGCCAGCAGCGGCCCCCCGGGACAGGGGACGCGGGATACGCAGTATTTT
clone size: -; V gene: TRBV28; J gene: TRBJ2-2; D gene: -; CDR3 protein: CASAGASNTGELFF; CDR3 DNA: TGTGCCAGCGCCGGAGCGTCGAACACCGGGGAGCTGTTTTTT
clone size: -; V gene: TRBV5-4; J gene: TRBJ2-5; D gene: -; CDR3 protein: CASSLWRGETQYF; CDR3 DNA: TGTGCCAGCAGCTTGTGGAGGGGAGAGACCCAGTACTTC
clone size: -; V gene: TRBV7-2; J gene: TRBJ2-1; D gene: -; CDR3 protein: CASRSPGQYNEQFF; CDR3 DNA: TGTGCCAGCAGATCTCCAGGACAGTACAATGAGCAGTTCTTC
clone size: -; V gene: TRBV12-3/TRBV12-4; J gene: TRBJ2-7; D gene: -; CDR3 protein: CASSPDSYEQYF; CDR3 DNA: TGTGCCAGCAGTCCGGACAGCTACGAGCAGTACTTC
clone size: -; V gene: TRBV28; J gene: TRBJ1-1; D gene: TRBD1; CDR3 protein: CASSSGQGSHEAFF; CDR3 DNA: TGTGCCAGCAGCTCGGGACAGGGTAGTCATGAAGCTTTCTTT
clone size: -; V gene: TRBV4-2; J gene: TRBJ2-4; D gene: TRBD2; CDR3 protein: CASSQDRLAGGNIQYF; CDR3 DNA: TGTGCCAGCAGCCAAGATCGACTAGCGGGAGGAAACATTCAGTACTTC
clone size: -; V gene: TRBV2; J gene: TRBJ1-4; D gene: -; CDR3 protein: CASGHGENEKLFF; CDR3 DNA: TGTGCCAGCGGTCACGGGGAGAATGAAAAACTGTTTTTT
clone size: -; V gene: TRBV4-1; J gene: TRBJ1-4; D gene: TRBD1; CDR3 protein: CASSQGTGTWEKLFF; CDR3 DNA: TGCGCCAGCAGCCAAGGGACAGGGACCTGGGAAAAACTGTTTTTT
clone size: few; V gene: TRBV7-2; J gene: TRBJ2-1; D gene: TRBD1; CDR3 protein: CASKVTGADNEQFF; CDR3 DNA: TGTGCCAGCAAGGTGACAGGGGCAGACAATGAGCAGTTCTTC
clone size: -; V gene: TRBV20-1; J gene: TRBJ2-1; D gene: -; CDR3 protein: CSVPIAPEQFF; CDR3 DNA: TGCAGTGTTCCTATAGCACCCGAGCAGTTCTTC
clone size: -; V gene: TRBV28; J gene: TRBJ1-5; D gene: TRBD1; CDR3 protein: CASSFLTGSNQPQHF; CDR3 DNA: TGTGCCAGCAGTTTTCTGACAGGGAGCAATCAGCCCCAGCATTTT
clone size: -; V gene: TRBV28; J gene: TRBJ2-2; D gene: TRBD1; CDR3 protein: CASSHFRTGNTGELFF; CDR3 DNA: TGTGCCAGCAGTCACTTTAGGACAGGGAACACCGGGGAGCTGTTTTTT
clone size: -; V gene: TRBV2; J gene: TRBJ2-5; D gene: TRBD2; CDR3 protein: CASSSPVTSGYQETQYF; CDR3 DNA: TGTGCCAGCAGTTCACCCGTGACTAGCGGATACCAAGAGACCCAGTACTTC
clone size: -; V gene: TRBV7-9; J gene: TRBJ2-3; D gene: TRBD1; CDR3 protein: CASSAGQGASDTQYF; CDR3 DNA: TGTGCCAGCAGCGCAGGACAGGGGGCTTCAGATACGCAGTATTTT
clone size: few; V gene: TRBV11-2; J gene: TRBJ2-1; D gene: -; CDR3 protein: CASSLVGEGNEQFF; CDR3 DNA: TGTGCCAGCAGCTTAGTAGGGGAAGGAAATGAGCAGTTCTTC
clone size: once; V gene: TRBV5-6; J gene: TRBJ2-7; D gene: TRBD2; CDR3 protein: CASSVGGSSYEQYF; CDR3 DNA: TGTGCCAGCAGCGTGGGAGGGAGCTCCTACGAGCAGTACTTC
clone size: -; V gene: TRBV9; J gene: TRBJ2-1; D gene: TRBD2; CDR3 protein: CASSSGGGTYNEQFF; CDR3 DNA: TGTGCCAGCAGCTCGGGCGGGGGTACCTACAATGAGCAGTTCTTC